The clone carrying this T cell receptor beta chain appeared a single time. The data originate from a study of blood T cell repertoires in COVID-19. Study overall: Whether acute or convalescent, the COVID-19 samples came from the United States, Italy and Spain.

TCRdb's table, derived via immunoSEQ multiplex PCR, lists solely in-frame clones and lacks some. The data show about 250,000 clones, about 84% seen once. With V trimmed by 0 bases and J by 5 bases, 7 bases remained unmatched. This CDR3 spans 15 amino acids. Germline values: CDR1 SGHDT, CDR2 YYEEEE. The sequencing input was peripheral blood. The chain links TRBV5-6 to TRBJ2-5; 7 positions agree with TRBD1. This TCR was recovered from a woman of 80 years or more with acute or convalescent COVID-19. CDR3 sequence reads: CASSLGKGAWETQYF. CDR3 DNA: TGTGCCAGCAGCTTGGGCAAGGGGGCGTGGGAGACCCAGTACTTC. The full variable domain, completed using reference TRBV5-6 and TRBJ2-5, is DAGVTQSPTHLIKTRGQQVTLRCSPKSGHDTVSWYQQALGQGPQFIFQYYEEEERQRGNFPDRFSGHQFPNYSSELNVNALLLGDSALYLCASSLGKGAWETQYFGPGTRLLVL.